A single sample gave rise to the 24 T cell receptor beta chains below, sequenced in a study of neoadjuvant anti-PD-1 for oral cavity cancer. As for time point: after neoadjuvant nivolumab, at surgical resection. The method was immunoSEQ multiplex PCR; TCRdb's version includes in-frame clones alone and lacks a portion of them. The data hold about 42,000 clones, with 60% to 80% observed a single time. The sample here was PBMCs, taken after nivolumab (anti-PD-1) treatment. These receptors originate from a person aged 35-79 years with oral cavity squamous cell carcinoma.

This clone turned up a few times. The chain is built from TRBV4-1 and TRBJ2-7; TRBD2 aligns across 8 bases. The CDR3 is 15 residues long. CDR1 MGHRA and CDR2 YSYEKL come from the germline V gene. The V and J ends lost 4 bases and 2 bases, in that order; junction bases with no gene match: 7. CDR3 sequence reads: CASSPPLAGPYEQYF. CDR3 bases: TGCGCCAGCAGCCCCCCGCTAGCGGGTCCCTACGAGCAGTACTTC.

This clone was seen only a few times. The rearrangement joins TRBV5-1 to TRBJ2-7; D perhaps matches TRBD2 (5 bases). Germline lookup yields CDR1 SGHRS and CDR2 YFSETQ. The CDR3 contains 13 residues. Trimming pared 0 bases from V and 7 bases from J, leaving 11 bases between. The CDR3, as DNA: TGCGCCAGCAGCTTGGCTGAGCGGTTTGAGCAGTACTTC. Its translation is CASSLAERFEQYF.

This chain uses TRBV15 with TRBJ2-7, with a weak D call TRBD1 (5 bases). Trimming pared 0 bases from V and 2 bases from J, leaving 11 bases between. Germline V gene lookup returns CDR1 LNHNV and CDR2 YYDKDF (reference sequence). This CDR3 spans 15 amino acids. The CDR3 reads CATSRDPNRPYEQYF. The DNA for the CDR3 is TGTGCCACCAGCAGAGATCCAAACAGGCCCTACGAGCAGTACTTC.

This clone was observed a handful of times. V usage is TRBV6-5 and J usage is TRBJ2-7, with 7 bases identical to TRBD1. V lost 0 bases to trimming and J lost 1 base; unmatched junction nucleotides: 6. Germline values: CDR1 MNHEY, CDR2 SVGAGI. The CDR3 is 16 amino acids. The CDR3 region is CASSYSIQGESYEQYF. The CDR3 nucleotides are TGTGCCAGCAGTTACTCGATCCAGGGGGAATCCTACGAGCAGTACTTC.

V is TRBV2 and J is TRBJ2-4; 16 positions agree with TRBD2. Trimming took 8 bases from V and 0 from J; bases not matched to a gene: 10. Germline-derived CDR1 and CDR2 are SNHLY and FYNNEI. The CDR3 is made up of 19 amino acids. The CDR3 nucleotides read TGTGCCAGCTCATCCGGGACTAGCGGGAGGGGGGTAGCCAAAAACATTCAGTACTTC. Residues: CASSSGTSGRGVAKNIQYF. The entire variable domain, with the rest obtained from reference TRBV2 and TRBJ2-4, is as follows: EPEVTQTPSHQVTQMGQEVILRCVPISNHLYFYWYRQILGQKVEFLVSFYNNEISEKSEIFDDQFSVERPDGSNFTLKIRSTKLEDSAMYFCASSSGTSGRGVAKNIQYFGAGTRLSVL.

This chain connects TRBV19 to TRBJ2-1, with D perhaps TRBD1 (6 bases). Trimming removed 1 base at V and 7 bases at J, with 8 bases between. The CDR3 runs to 13 residues. Germline CDR1 LNHDA, CDR2 SQIVND (reference sequence). CDR3: CASSIGRGNEQFF. CDR3 nucleotides: TGTGCCAGTAGTATAGGTAGGGGGAATGAGCAGTTCTTC. The full variable domain, its missing parts supplied by reference TRBV19 and TRBJ2-1, is DGGITQSPKYLFRKEGQNVTLSCEQNLNHDAMYWYRQDPGQGLRLIYYSQIVNDFQKGDIAEGYSVSREKKESFPLTVTSAQKNPTAFYLCASSIGRGNEQFFGPGTRLTVL.

The sample holds a few counts of this clone. The CDR3 spells CASSALDRGINEQFF. As DNA, the CDR3 is TGTGCCAGCAGCGCCCTGGACAGGGGGATCAATGAGCAGTTCTTC. V and J are TRBV9 and TRBJ2-1; 10 nucleotides align to TRBD1. The CDR3 sequence is 15 residues long. Per germline, CDR1 SGDLS and CDR2 YYNGEE. Trimming took 3 bases from V and 6 from J; bases not matched to a gene: 6.

V usage is TRBV30 and J usage is TRBJ2-3; 7 bases fit TRBD1. The CDR3 covers 16 residues. Germline V gene sequence: CDR1 GTSNPN, CDR2 SVGIG (reference sequence). V lost 1 base, J lost 2 bases, and 9 bases stayed unmatched. The DNA for the CDR3 is TGTGCCTGGAGTGCCGGGACAGTCCGTACCACAGATACGCAGTATTTT. This translates into CAWSAGTVRTTDTQYF.

This sequence joins TRBV19 and TRBJ1-2, with D possibly being TRBD1 (5 bases). Germline V gene sequence: CDR1 LNHDA, CDR2 SQIVND (reference sequence). Trimming removed 7 bases at V and 2 bases at J, with 17 bases between. This CDR3 comprises 15 residues. As DNA, the CDR3 is TGTGCCAGTACCCTAAGGGCAGGGACCAACTATGGCTACACCTTC. It encodes CASTLRAGTNYGYTF.

The V and J genes are TRBV5-1 and TRBJ1-3; unclear D gene. V was trimmed by 3 bases and J by 4 bases, leaving 8 bases between them. CDR3 length equals 13 residues. The germline V gene has CDR1 SGHRS and CDR2 YFSETQ. The CDR3 reads CASSYQGGNTIYF. CDR3 bases: TGCGCCAGCAGCTACCAAGGGGGAAACACCATATATTTT.

The genes are TRBV15 and TRBJ2-1; 7 bases map to TRBD2. The CDR3 contains 14 residues. V shed 3 bases and J 5 bases; nucleotides not matched to a gene: 4. The germline V gene has CDR1 LNHNV and CDR2 YYDKDF (reference sequence). The CDR3: CATSSRTSNNEQFF. DNA of the CDR3: TGTGCCACCAGCAGCCGGACTAGTAACAATGAGCAGTTCTTC.

This chain links TRBV27 with TRBJ1-2; 7 bases are a match to TRBD1. The trim removed 3 bases at V and 3 bases at J, leaving 13 bases unmatched. CDR1 and CDR2 from the germline V gene are MNHEY and SMNVEV (reference sequence). The CDR3 is 17 amino acids. This CDR3 is CASSFFPRDQGDYGYTF. CDR3 DNA sequence: TGTGCCAGCAGTTTTTTCCCCCGGGACCAGGGGGACTATGGCTACACCTTC.

This clone has just one count. CDR3 loop: CASSPDPAGLAKNIQYF. CDR3 coding DNA: TGTGCCAGTAGCCCCGACCCGGCAGGTCTAGCCAAAAACATTCAGTACTTC. The V and J genes are TRBV19 and TRBJ2-4, with D unclear. With 6 bases removed from V and 0 bases from J, the gap between germline ends came to 18 bases. This CDR3 is built from 17 residues. Germline loops: CDR1 LNHDA, CDR2 SQIVND (reference sequence).

The rearrangement joins TRBV11-3 to TRBJ1-1; 10 positions match TRBD1. Germline CDR1 and CDR2: SGHNT and YENEEA. This CDR3 is built from 14 residues. V shed 4 bases and J 5 bases; nucleotides not matched to a gene: 4. In DNA, the CDR3 is TGTGCCAGCAGCTCGGGACAGGGGCGGACTGAAGCTTTCTTT. It translates to CASSSGQGRTEAFF.

The sample holds a few counts of this clone. The V and J genes are TRBV6-6 and TRBJ2-7, with 9 bases fitting TRBD1. The CDR3 length is 14 residues. The junction had 5 bases not matched to a gene; V was cut back by 6 bases and J by 2 bases. Germline V gives CDR1 MNHNY, CDR2 SVGAGI (reference sequence). The CDR3 DNA follows: TGTGCCAGCAGGGACAGGGGATTAACCTACGAGCAGTACTTC. Translating it yields CASRDRGLTYEQYF.

This clone was detected only a few times. The V call is TRBV5-5, the J call TRBJ1-5, with D unresolved. Germline CDR1 is SGHKS and CDR2 is YYEKEE (reference sequence). Trimming removed 1 base from V and 5 bases from J, with 4 bases in between. CDR3 length equals 12 residues. CDR3 nucleotides: TGTGCCAGCAGCTTGATGGATCAGCCCCAGCATTTT. Translating it yields CASSLMDQPQHF.

This clone was seen more than once but under ten times. The chain combines TRBV4-2 with TRBJ2-7; TRBD1 aligns across 7 bases. Germline CDR1 is LGHNA and CDR2 is YNFKEQ. This CDR3 spans 15 amino acids. The V segment lost 1 base and the J segment 2 bases; nucleotides outside the gene matches: 5. CDR3 nucleotide sequence: TGTGCCAGCAGCCAAGTTTGGGACAGTACCTACGAGCAGTACTTC. Amino acids: CASSQVWDSTYEQYF.

This clone has just a few counts. J is TRBJ1-1 and V is TRBV13, with no clear D. V was shortened by 0 bases and J by 1 base, with 12 bases between the two germline ends. The germline CDR1 and CDR2 sequences are PRHDT and FYEKMQ (reference sequence). The CDR3 contains 16 residues. The CDR3 sequence is CASSLGTRMRNTEAFF. CDR3 DNA: TGTGCCAGCAGCTTAGGAACCAGGATGAGGAACACTGAAGCTTTCTTT. The entire variable domain, with the rest obtained from reference TRBV13 and TRBJ1-1, is as follows: AAGVIQSPRHLIKEKRETATLKCYPIPRHDTVYWYQQGPGQDPQFLISFYEKMQSDKGSIPDRFSAQQFSDYHSELNMSSLELGDSALYFCASSLGTRMRNTEAFFGQGTRLTVV.

The chain carries TRBV5-1 and TRBJ1-1; no reliable D call. Trimming removed 6 bases from V and 0 bases from J, with 12 bases in between. Germline V gene lookup returns CDR1 SGHRS and CDR2 YFSETQ. The CDR3 runs 14 residues. CDR3 in amino acids: CASNLGSMNTEAFF. The CDR3 coding sequence is TGCGCCAGCAACCTCGGCAGCATGAACACTGAAGCTTTCTTT.

The chain has TRBV11-2 and TRBJ1-3, with D perhaps matching TRBD1 (6 bases). The V and J ends lost 3 bases and 8 bases respectively, with 17 bases between them. This CDR3 is 15 amino acids long. Germline CDR1 is SGHAT and CDR2 is FQNNGV. The CDR3 DNA reads TGTGCCAGCAGCTTGGCAGGGGCGAATCCCGACACCATATATTTT. This encodes CASSLAGANPDTIYF.

The chain carries TRBV7-9 and TRBJ1-4, with 7 bases lining up with TRBD1. Looked up from germline, CDR1 is SEHNR and CDR2 is FQNEAQ (reference sequence). The J segment lost 7 bases and the V segment lost 2 bases, leaving 4 bases of the junction unmatched. The CDR3 totals 14 residues. CDR3: CASSLTGVSEKLFF. Here the CDR3 DNA reads TGTGCCAGCAGCTTAACAGGGGTTAGTGAAAAACTGTTTTTT.

This chain joins TRBV7-9 and TRBJ2-5; D call uncertain. Germline CDR1 and CDR2: SEHNR and FQNEAQ (reference sequence). Trimming removed 2 bases from V and 2 bases from J, with 9 bases in between. CDR3 length equals 14 residues. The CDR3 DNA is TGTGCCAGCAGCTTATCCCTGGGGCAAGAGACCCAGTACTTC. Protein product: CASSLSLGQETQYF.

The V and J genes are TRBV7-8 and TRBJ1-4, with D possibly matching TRBD1 (5 bases). Germline V gives CDR1 SGHVS, CDR2 FQNEAQ. This CDR3 is 14 amino acids long. The V end lost 8 bases, the J end lost 0 bases, and 10 bases lay between the germline ends. In DNA, the CDR3 is TGTGCCAGCGGCAGGGCTACAACTAATGAAAAACTGTTTTTT. Translation gives CASGRATTNEKLFF.

The gene calls are TRBV10-3 and TRBJ2-5; possibly TRBD1 or TRBD2 for D (5 bases each). CDR3 length: 13 amino acids. Germline values: CDR1 ENHRY, CDR2 SYGVKD. Trimming took off 9 bases at V and 4 bases at J, with 15 bases between the two ends. For the CDR3, the DNA is TGTGCCATTTCCTCGGGGACCCCAGAGACCCAGTACTTC. Residues: CAISSGTPETQYF.